This is a list of T cell receptor beta chains from one sample in a study of blood T cells in healthy people across ages. MiXCR was run by TCRdb on the 5' RACE reads, yielding one entry per CDR3 protein. The sample has around 800,000 distinct CDR3 sequences; around 68% are singletons. The sample taken for sequencing was blood. The receptors originated from a young man in good health. The CDR3 runs from the conserved cysteine through the conserved F or W. Fields, in order: clone size, D gene, V gene, J gene, CDR3 DNA, CDR3 protein. A D gene is named only where the DNA matches it firmly. Clone sizes are given selectively: once, few, many, or a class where the clone is expanded.

.,TRBD2,TRBV20-1,TRBJ2-7,TGCAGTGCTCTGATAGCGGGGTCCTACGAGCAGTACTTC,CSALIAGSYEQYF
.,TRBD1,TRBV6-2/TRBV6-3,TRBJ2-5,TGTGCCAGCAGTTACCAGACAGGGTTTGGAGAGACCCAGTACTTC,CASSYQTGFGETQYF
many,TRBD1,TRBV29-1,TRBJ1-2,TGCAGCGTAACCGACCTCCGGGACAGGTCTGGCTACACCTTC,CSVTDLRDRSGYTF
few,.,TRBV4-3,TRBJ2-6,TGCGCCAGCAGCCAAGGGTACGGGGCCAACGTCCTGACTTTC,CASSQGYGANVLTF
.,.,TRBV4-3,TRBJ2-7,TGCGCCAGCAGCCAAGAATGGACAGGTGGTCGAGCGGGCTCCTACGAGCAGTACTTC,CASSQEWTGGRAGSYEQYF
.,.,TRBV24-1,TRBJ2-3,TGTGCCACCAGTTTCGGGTTTGTGACAGATACGCAGTATTTT,CATSFGFVTDTQYF
few,TRBD1,TRBV29-1,TRBJ2-3,TGCAGCGTGGAAGGGACAGATACTAGCACAGATACGCAGTATTTT,CSVEGTDTSTDTQYF
once,TRBD2,TRBV23-1,TRBJ2-3,TGCGCCAGCAGTCTTGTTTGGGGAGCGGGGGGTCCGGATACGCAGTATTTT,CASSLVWGAGGPDTQYF
.,.,TRBV4-3,TRBJ2-7,TGCGCCAGCAGCCAAGAGGTGGGCCCCTACGAGCAGTACTTC,CASSQEVGPYEQYF
.,.,TRBV10-3,TRBJ1-1,TGTGCCATCAGTGAGTCGAAAGGGGCAGGTACTGAAGCTTTCTTT,CAISESKGAGTEAFF
.,TRBD1,TRBV4-2,TRBJ2-7,TGTGCCAGCAGCCAAGAGGGACAGAGTTCTGCCTACGAGCAGTACTTC,CASSQEGQSSAYEQYF